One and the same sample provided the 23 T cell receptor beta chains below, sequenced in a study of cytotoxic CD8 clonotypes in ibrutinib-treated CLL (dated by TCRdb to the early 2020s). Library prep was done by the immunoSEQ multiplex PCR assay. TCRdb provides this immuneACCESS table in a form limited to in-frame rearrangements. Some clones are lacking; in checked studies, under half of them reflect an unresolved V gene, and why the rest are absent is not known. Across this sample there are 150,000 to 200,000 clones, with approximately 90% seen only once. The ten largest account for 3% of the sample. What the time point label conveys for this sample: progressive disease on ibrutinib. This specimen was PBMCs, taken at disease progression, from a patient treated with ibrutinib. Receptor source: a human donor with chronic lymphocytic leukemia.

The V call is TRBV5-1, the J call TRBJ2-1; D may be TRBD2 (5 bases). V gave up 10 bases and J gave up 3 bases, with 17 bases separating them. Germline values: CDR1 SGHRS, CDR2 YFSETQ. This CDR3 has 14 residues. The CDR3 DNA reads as TGCGCCGTCGGGCGCGAGGGCCTCTACAATGAGCAGTTCTTC. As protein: CAVGREGLYNEQFF.

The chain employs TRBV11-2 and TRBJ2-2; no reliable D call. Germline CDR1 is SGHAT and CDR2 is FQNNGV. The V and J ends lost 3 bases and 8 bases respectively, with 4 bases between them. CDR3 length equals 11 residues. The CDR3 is CASSLTGELFF. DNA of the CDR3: TGTGCCAGCAGCTTGACTGGGGAGCTGTTTTTT.

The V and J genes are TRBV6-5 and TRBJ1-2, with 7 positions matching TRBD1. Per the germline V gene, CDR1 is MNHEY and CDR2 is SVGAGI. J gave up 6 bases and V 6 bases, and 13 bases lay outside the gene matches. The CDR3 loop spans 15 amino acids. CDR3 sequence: CASSRQGEPLHGYTF. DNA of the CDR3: TGTGCCAGCAGCCGACAGGGCGAGCCGCTTCATGGCTACACCTTC.

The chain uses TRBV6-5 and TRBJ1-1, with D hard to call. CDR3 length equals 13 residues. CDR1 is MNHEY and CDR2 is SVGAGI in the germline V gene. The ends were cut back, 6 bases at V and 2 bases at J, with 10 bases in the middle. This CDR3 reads CASSWALNTEAFF. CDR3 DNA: TGTGCCAGCAGCTGGGCCTTAAACACTGAAGCTTTCTTT.

The CDR3 region has the DNA TGTGCCAGCAGCTTGCGACAGGGGTTTGAAGCTTTCTTT. Protein sequence: CASSLRQGFEAFF. This chain joins TRBV5-6 and TRBJ1-1; 8 nucleotides line up with TRBD1. The germline V gene has CDR1 SGHDT and CDR2 YYEEEE. The J segment lost 7 bases and the V segment lost 1 base, leaving 3 bases of the junction unmatched. There are 13 residues in the CDR3.

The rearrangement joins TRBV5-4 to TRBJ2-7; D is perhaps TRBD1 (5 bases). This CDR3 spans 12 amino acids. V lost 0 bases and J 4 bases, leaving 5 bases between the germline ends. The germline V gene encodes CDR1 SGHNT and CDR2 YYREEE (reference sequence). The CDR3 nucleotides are TGTGCCAGCAGCTTGGACAGGTACGAGCAGTACTTC. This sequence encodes CASSLDRYEQYF.

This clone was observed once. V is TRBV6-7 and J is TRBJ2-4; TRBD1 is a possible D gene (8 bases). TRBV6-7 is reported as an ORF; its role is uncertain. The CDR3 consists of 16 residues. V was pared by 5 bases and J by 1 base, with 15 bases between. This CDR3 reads CASSRTGREAKNIQYF. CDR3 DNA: TGTGCCAGCAGTCGGACAGGGAGGGAGGCCAAAAACATTCAGTACTTC.

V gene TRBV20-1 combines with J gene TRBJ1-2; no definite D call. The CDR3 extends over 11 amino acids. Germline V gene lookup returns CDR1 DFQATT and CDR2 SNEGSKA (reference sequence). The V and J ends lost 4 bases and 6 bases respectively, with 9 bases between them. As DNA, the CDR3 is TGCAGTGCTACCGACCCTAATGGCTACACCTTC. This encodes CSATDPNGYTF.

The DNA for the CDR3 is TGTGCCAGTAGTATCAACAGGGGCCCCTACAATGAGCAGTTCTTC. This translates into CASSINRGPYNEQFF. The rearrangement uses TRBV19 and TRBJ2-1; 7 bases agree with TRBD1. The CDR3 contains 15 residues. J was trimmed by 2 bases and V by 3 bases; bases with no gene match: 4. CDR1 is LNHDA, CDR2 SQIVND, per germline (reference sequence).

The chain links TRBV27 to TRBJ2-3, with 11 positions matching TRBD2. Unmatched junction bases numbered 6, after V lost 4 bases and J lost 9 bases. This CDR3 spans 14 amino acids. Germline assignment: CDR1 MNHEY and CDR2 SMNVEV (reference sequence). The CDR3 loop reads CASSSGSGRATQYF. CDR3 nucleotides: TGTGCCAGCAGTTCAGGTAGCGGGAGGGCAACGCAGTATTTT.

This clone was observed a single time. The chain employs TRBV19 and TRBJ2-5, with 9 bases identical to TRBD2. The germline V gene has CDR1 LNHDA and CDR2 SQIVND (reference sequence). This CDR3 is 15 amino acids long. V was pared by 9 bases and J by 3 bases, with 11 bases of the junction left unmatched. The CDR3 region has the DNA TGTGCCAGCGGGGTTACCGGGACTAGCAAAGAGACCCAGTACTTC. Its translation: CASGVTGTSKETQYF.

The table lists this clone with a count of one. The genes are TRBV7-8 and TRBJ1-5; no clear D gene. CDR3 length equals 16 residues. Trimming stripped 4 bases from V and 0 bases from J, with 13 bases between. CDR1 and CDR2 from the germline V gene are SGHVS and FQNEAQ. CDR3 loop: CASSSGNWDSNQPQHF. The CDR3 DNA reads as TGTGCCAGCAGCTCGGGAAATTGGGATAGCAATCAGCCCCAGCATTTT.

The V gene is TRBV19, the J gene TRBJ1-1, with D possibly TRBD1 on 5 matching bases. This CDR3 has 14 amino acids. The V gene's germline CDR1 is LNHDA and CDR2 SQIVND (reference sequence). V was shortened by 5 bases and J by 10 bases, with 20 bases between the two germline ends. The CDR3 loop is CASSYLRTPVGAFF. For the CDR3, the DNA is TGTGCCAGTAGTTACCTCAGGACACCCGTGGGAGCTTTCTTT.

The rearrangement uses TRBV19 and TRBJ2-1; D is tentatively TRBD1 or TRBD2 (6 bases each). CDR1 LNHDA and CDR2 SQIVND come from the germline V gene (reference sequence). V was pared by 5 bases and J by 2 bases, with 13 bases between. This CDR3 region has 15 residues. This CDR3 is CASSQVGGPYNEQFF. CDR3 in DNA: TGTGCCAGTAGTCAAGTCGGGGGCCCCTACAATGAGCAGTTCTTC.

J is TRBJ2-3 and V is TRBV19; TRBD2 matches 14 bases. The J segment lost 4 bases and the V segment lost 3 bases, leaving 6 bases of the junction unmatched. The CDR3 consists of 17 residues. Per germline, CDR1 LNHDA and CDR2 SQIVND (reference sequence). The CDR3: CASSIPGLAGVADTQYF. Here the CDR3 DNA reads TGTGCCAGTAGTATCCCGGGACTAGCGGGAGTTGCAGATACGCAGTATTTT.

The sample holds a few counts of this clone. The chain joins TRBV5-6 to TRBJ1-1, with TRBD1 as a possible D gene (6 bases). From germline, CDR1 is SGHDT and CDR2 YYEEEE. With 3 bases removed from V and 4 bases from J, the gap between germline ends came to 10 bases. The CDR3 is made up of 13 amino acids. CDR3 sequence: CASSSGALTEAFF. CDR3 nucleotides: TGTGCCAGCAGCTCGGGGGCGCTCACTGAAGCTTTCTTT.

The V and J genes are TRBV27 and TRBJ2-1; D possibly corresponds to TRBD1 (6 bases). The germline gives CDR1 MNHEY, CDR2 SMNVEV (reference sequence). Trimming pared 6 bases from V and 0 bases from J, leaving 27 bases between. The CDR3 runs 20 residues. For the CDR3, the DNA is TGTGCCAGCAGACCTTACGGGACAAGGGCTGGTCTGAGCTCCTACAATGAGCAGTTCTTC. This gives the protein CASRPYGTRAGLSSYNEQFF.

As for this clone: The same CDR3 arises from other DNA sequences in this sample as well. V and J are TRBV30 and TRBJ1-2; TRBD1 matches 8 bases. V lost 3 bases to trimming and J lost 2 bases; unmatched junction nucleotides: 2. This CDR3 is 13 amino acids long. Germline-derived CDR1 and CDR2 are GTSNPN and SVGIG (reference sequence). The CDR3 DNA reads TGTGCCTGGAGCCGGACAGGGAACTATGGCTACACCTTC. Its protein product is CAWSRTGNYGYTF.

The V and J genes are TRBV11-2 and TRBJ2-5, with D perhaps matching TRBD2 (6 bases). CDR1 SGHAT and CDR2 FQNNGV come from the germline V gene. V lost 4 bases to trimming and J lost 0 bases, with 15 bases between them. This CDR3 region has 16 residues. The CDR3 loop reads CASSSYLAQDQETQYF. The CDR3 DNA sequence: TGTGCCAGCAGCTCCTATCTAGCGCAAGACCAAGAGACCCAGTACTTC.

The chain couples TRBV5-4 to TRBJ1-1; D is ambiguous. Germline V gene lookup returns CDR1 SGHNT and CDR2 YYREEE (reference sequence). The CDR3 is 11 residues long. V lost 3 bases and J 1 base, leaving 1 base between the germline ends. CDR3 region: CASSSNTEAFF. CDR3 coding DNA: TGTGCCAGCAGCTCGAACACTGAAGCTTTCTTT.

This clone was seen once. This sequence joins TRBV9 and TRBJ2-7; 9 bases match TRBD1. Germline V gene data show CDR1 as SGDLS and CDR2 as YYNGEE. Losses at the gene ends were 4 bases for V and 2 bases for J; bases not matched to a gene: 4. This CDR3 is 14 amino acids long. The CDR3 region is CASSSRDRAYEQYF. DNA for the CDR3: TGTGCCAGCAGCTCCCGGGACAGGGCCTACGAGCAGTACTTC.

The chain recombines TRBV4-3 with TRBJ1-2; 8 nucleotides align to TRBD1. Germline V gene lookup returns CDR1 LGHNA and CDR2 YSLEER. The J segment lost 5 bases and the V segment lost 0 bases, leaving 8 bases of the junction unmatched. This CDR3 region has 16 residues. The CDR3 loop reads CASSQEAGGFWYGYTF. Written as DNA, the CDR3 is TGCGCCAGCAGCCAAGAGGCAGGGGGCTTTTGGTATGGCTACACCTTC.

This CDR3 reads CASSSGTFINTGELFF. The CDR3 DNA sequence: TGTGCCAGCAGTTCGGGGACTTTTATTAACACCGGGGAGCTGTTTTTT. The chain couples TRBV28 to TRBJ2-2; D may be TRBD2 (6 bases). The length of the CDR3 is 16 residues. V dropped 4 bases and J dropped 2 bases, with 14 bases sitting between them. From germline, CDR1 is MDHEN and CDR2 SYDVKM.